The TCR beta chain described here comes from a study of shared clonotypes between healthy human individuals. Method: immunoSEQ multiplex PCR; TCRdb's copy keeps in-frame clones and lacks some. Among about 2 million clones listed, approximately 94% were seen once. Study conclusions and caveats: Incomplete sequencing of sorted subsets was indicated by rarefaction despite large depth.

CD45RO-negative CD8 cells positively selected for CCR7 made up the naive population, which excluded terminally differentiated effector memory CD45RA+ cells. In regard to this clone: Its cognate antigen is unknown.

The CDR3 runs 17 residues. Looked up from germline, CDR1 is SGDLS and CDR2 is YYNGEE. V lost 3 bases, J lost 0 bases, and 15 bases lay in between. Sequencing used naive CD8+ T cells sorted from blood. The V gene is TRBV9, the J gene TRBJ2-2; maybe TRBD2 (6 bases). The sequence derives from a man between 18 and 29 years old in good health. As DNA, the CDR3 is TGTGCCAGCAGCGCCCAGCTAGCGTCGTCGAACACCGGGGAGCTGTTTTTT. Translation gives CASSAQLASSNTGELFF.